A single sample gave rise to the 21 T cell receptor beta chains below, sequenced in a study of identical twins. TCRdb reprocessed the 5' RACE reads via MiXCR and lists one record per CDR3 protein. The top ten hold roughly 1.6% of the sample, which has approximately 670,000 distinct CDR3 sequences, 6% to 6.5% seen once. The sample was naive T cells sorted from blood. The source is a man between 18 and 35 years old in good health.

This clonotype was observed at least ten times. The chain recombines TRBV28 with TRBJ2-1; D might be TRBD1 (6 bases). Germline-derived CDR1 and CDR2 are MDHEN and SYDVKM. This CDR3 contains 15 residues. V shed 6 bases and J shed 6 bases, with 18 bases lying between them. CDR3 in amino acids: CASRAEYGQINEQFF. In DNA form, the CDR3 reads TGTGCCAGCAGAGCTGAGTACGGACAGATCAATGAGCAGTTCTTC.

This clonotype was observed many times. The rearrangement uses TRBV10-1 and TRBJ2-1, with TRBD1 matching 8 bases. Germline V lookup: CDR1 WNHNN, CDR2 SYGVQD (reference sequence). The ends lost 2 bases at V and 5 bases at J; junction bases unmatched: 8. The CDR3 is 16 amino acids. DNA of the CDR3: TGCGCCAGCAGTGAGCTTGGACAGGGTGGGCACAATGAGCAGTTCTTC. Translation gives CASSELGQGGHNEQFF.

The chain joins TRBV14 to TRBJ2-1; 8 positions agree with TRBD2. The germline V gene has CDR1 SGHDN and CDR2 FVKESK. V shed 1 base, J shed 8 bases, and the junction held 10 bases outside the gene matches. The CDR3 is 16 amino acids. CDR3 protein: CASSQVGTRRFDEQFF. The CDR3 DNA is TGTGCCAGCAGCCAAGTCGGGACTAGGAGGTTCGATGAGCAGTTCTTC. Variable domain in full (rest from reference TRBV14 and TRBJ2-1): EAGVTQFPSHSVIEKGQTVTLRCDPISGHDNLYWYRRVMGKEIKFLLHFVKESKQDESGMPNNRFLAERTGGTYSTLKVQPAELEDSGVYFCASSQVGTRRFDEQFFGPGTRLTVL.

This clonotype turned up a few times. The rearrangement links TRBV7-8 to TRBJ2-1, with 9 bases lining up with TRBD2. This CDR3 is built from 16 residues. Germline-derived CDR1 and CDR2 are SGHVS and FQNEAQ. J lost 7 bases, V lost 1 base, and 8 bases had no gene match. The CDR3 region is CASSLVAAGGWNEQFF. The CDR3 bases are TGTGCCAGCAGCTTAGTTGCGGCGGGAGGGTGGAATGAGCAGTTCTTC.

This clonotype was counted a few times. The chain recombines TRBV6-4 with TRBJ2-1; D possibly corresponds to TRBD2 (6 bases). Trimming took 6 bases from V and 4 from J, leaving 16 bases between them. This CDR3 spans 15 amino acids. The germline V gene has CDR1 MRHNA and CDR2 SNTAGT. CDR3 nucleotides: TGTGCCAGCAGCGCTCTAGCGACTCCATACAATGAGCAGTTCTTC. The encoded protein is CASSALATPYNEQFF.

There are a few counts of this clonotype. V usage is TRBV7-8 and J usage is TRBJ2-6; 12 nucleotides agree with TRBD1. CDR1 is SGHVS and CDR2 is FQNEAQ in the germline V gene. After removal of 5 bases from V and 12 bases from J, the junction contained 11 bases not matched to a gene. The CDR3 sequence is 16 residues long. For the CDR3, the DNA is TGTGCCAGCAGCGCATACACCGGGACAGGGGGCGGCGTCCTGACTTTC. Its translation: CASSAYTGTGGGVLTF.

The sample holds a few counts of this clonotype. CDR3 residues: CAYTRQIGQPQHF. The CDR3 nucleotides are TGTGCCTACACACGACAAATCGGTCAGCCCCAGCATTTT. The chain joins TRBV30 to TRBJ1-5, with D uncertain. CDR1 GTSNPN and CDR2 SVGIG come from the germline V gene (reference sequence). V lost 7 bases and J lost 6, with 16 bases in between. There are 13 residues in the CDR3.

This clonotype was counted only a few times. The chain combines TRBV6-5 with TRBJ2-5; TRBD2 matches at 10 bases. Germline V gene lookup returns CDR1 MNHEY and CDR2 SVGAGI. This CDR3 contains 16 residues. Unmatched junction bases numbered 2, after V lost 0 bases and J lost 1 base. The CDR3 spells CASSYSLAGGQETQYF. As DNA, the CDR3 is TGTGCCAGCAGTTACTCGTTAGCGGGAGGCCAAGAGACCCAGTACTTC.

This clonotype has a count of ten or more. The rearrangement uses TRBV6-5 and TRBJ1-1; no definite D call. The CDR3 is 15 residues long. Trimming shortened V by 2 bases and J by 8 bases, and 18 bases separated the two germline ends. The germline V gene has CDR1 MNHEY and CDR2 SVGAGI. This chain's CDR3 is CASSYDPGPRSEAFF. In DNA form, the CDR3 reads TGTGCCAGCAGTTACGATCCCGGCCCCAGGTCCGAAGCTTTCTTT.

The J gene is TRBJ2-7, the V gene TRBV12-3 or TRBV12-4, with TRBD1 matching over 9 bases. The CDR3 runs 13 residues. V lost 6 bases to trimming and J lost 3 bases; unmatched junction nucleotides: 3. The CDR3 spells CASRRQGDYEQYV. Written as DNA, the CDR3 is TGTGCCAGCAGAAGACAGGGGGACTACGAGCAGTACGTC.

This clonotype was counted many times. V is TRBV20-1 and J is TRBJ2-1, with 8 bases identical to TRBD2. The CDR3 covers 18 residues. The V gene end was trimmed by 3 bases and the J gene end by 8 bases; junction bases not matched to a gene: 21. Germline V CDR1 and CDR2: DFQATT, SNEGSKA (reference sequence). CDR3 nucleotides: TGCAGTGCTAGCCCCCTGTTAACTTCGAGCGGGAGAAGGGATGAGCAGTTCTTC. Translated: CSASPLLTSSGRRDEQFF.

The table lists this clonotype with a few counts. This rearrangement joins TRBV6-5 to TRBJ2-1; TRBD2 agrees at 10 bases. The CDR3 totals 15 residues. Germline V gene lookup returns CDR1 MNHEY and CDR2 SVGAGI. After removal of 3 bases from V and 7 bases from J, the junction contained 6 bases not matched to a gene. This chain's CDR3 is CASSYRLAGRNEQFF. The CDR3 region has the DNA TGTGCCAGCAGTTATCGACTAGCGGGTCGGAATGAGCAGTTCTTC.

This clonotype was counted at least ten times. The chain has TRBV9 and TRBJ2-5; 12 nucleotides align to TRBD2. Germline CDR1 SGDLS, CDR2 YYNGEE. This CDR3 contains 15 residues. Trimming cost V 2 bases and J 5 bases; bases outside gene matches: 4. The CDR3 protein is CASSVGTSGRETQYF. CDR3 coding DNA: TGTGCCAGCAGCGTGGGAACTAGCGGGAGGGAGACCCAGTACTTC.

A few counts support this clonotype. J is TRBJ1-1 and V is TRBV29-1; possibly TRBD1 for D (5 bases). The CDR3 sequence is 13 residues long. Trimming cost V 4 bases and J 2 bases, with 11 bases left between them. CDR1 is SQVTM and CDR2 is ANQGSEA in the germline V gene. In DNA, the CDR3 is TGCAGCGTTGGACTTGGGGGAAACACTGAAGCTTTCTTT. Its protein product is CSVGLGGNTEAFF.

This clonotype was seen more than once but under ten times. V and J are TRBV5-1 and TRBJ2-5; D remains ambiguous. The CDR3 is made up of 15 amino acids. Germline lookup yields CDR1 SGHRS and CDR2 YFSETQ. V dropped 4 bases and J dropped 4 bases, with 17 bases sitting between them. CDR3 in DNA: TGCGCCAGCAGCACTACGGACCCTCGCAGAGAGACCCAGTACTTC. It specifies CASSTTDPRRETQYF.

This clonotype has more than one count but fewer than ten. The chain employs TRBV3-1 and TRBJ2-3; the D gene is possibly TRBD2 (6 bases). The V and J ends lost 4 bases and 0 bases respectively, with 14 bases between them. Germline CDR1 is LGHDT and CDR2 is YNNKEL (reference sequence). The CDR3 has 16 amino acids. CDR3 residues: CASSPRAGGSTDTQYF. The CDR3 DNA reads TGTGCCAGCAGCCCCAGAGCGGGTGGGAGCACAGATACGCAGTATTTT.

This clonotype was recorded a few times. The rearrangement links TRBV6-5 to TRBJ1-3, with D possibly matching TRBD1 (5 bases). CDR1 MNHEY and CDR2 SVGAGI come from the germline V gene. V lost 0 bases to trimming and J lost 3 bases, with 15 bases between them. This CDR3 region has 17 residues. For the CDR3, the DNA is TGTGCCAGCAGTTACTCGAGTAGTCGGGGGATTGGAAACACCATATATTTT. Translation gives CASSYSSSRGIGNTIYF.

At least ten counts were recorded for this clonotype. V usage is TRBV27 and J usage is TRBJ1-2, with 7 bases identical to TRBD1. The V segment lost 6 bases and the J segment 4 bases; nucleotides outside the gene matches: 8. Germline assignment: CDR1 MNHEY and CDR2 SMNVEV (reference sequence). The CDR3 consists of 14 residues. CDR3 sequence: CASSPGGAAYGYTF. The CDR3 coding sequence is TGTGCCAGCAGCCCAGGGGGGGCGGCCTATGGCTACACCTTC.

This clonotype was counted many times. The genes are TRBV20-1 and TRBJ1-1; 7 nucleotides agree with TRBD1. The length of the CDR3 is 11 residues. The germline CDR1 and CDR2 sequences are DFQATT and SNEGSKA (reference sequence). CDR3 nucleotide sequence: TGCGGCAGGGGGGTGAACACTGAAGCTTTCTTT. The encoded protein is CGRGVNTEAFF.

This clonotype was picked up a small number of times. The rearrangement joins TRBV5-1 to TRBJ1-5; possible D gene TRBD1, 5 bases. Germline-derived CDR1 and CDR2 are SGHRS and YFSETQ. Trimming removed 4 bases at V and 6 bases at J, with 17 bases between. The CDR3 runs 15 residues. CDR3 in amino acids: CASSPAGERGQPQHF. DNA for the CDR3: TGCGCCAGCAGCCCGGCGGGGGAAAGGGGTCAGCCCCAGCATTTT.

This clonotype occurred many times. The V gene is TRBV29-1, the J gene TRBJ2-1; TRBD2 aligns across 7 bases. The germline gives CDR1 SQVTM, CDR2 ANQGSEA. The CDR3 is 11 residues long. The CDR3 here is CAGDAHNEQFF. The CDR3 DNA reads as TGCGCGGGGGACGCCCACAATGAGCAGTTCTTC.